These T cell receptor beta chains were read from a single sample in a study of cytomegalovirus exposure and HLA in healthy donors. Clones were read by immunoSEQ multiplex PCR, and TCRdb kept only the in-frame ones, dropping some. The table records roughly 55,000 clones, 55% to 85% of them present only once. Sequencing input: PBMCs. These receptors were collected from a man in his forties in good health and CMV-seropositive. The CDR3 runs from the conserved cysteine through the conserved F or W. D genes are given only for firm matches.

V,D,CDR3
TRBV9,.,CASSVAGVLGEQYF
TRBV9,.,CASSVSRGSGNTIYF
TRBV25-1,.,CASSDFTGRTNSPLHF
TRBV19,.,CASSIDPIDSYNEQFF
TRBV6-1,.,CASMRLSSGNTIYF
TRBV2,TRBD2,CASSEARGLAGGLDTQYF
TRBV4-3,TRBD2,CASSQRAGGGVGELFF
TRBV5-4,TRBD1,CASSLGTGTGNSPLHF
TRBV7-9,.,CASSLGTANTGELFF
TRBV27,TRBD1,CASSNERTGKNIQYF
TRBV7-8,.,CASSIQDTGELFF
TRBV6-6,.,CASSSGQHYGYTF
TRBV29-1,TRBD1,CSVEDPTGKQPQHF
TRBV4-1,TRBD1,CASSQEHHRGDYGYTF
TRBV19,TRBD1,CASSTTGQGYEQYF
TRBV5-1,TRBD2,CASSFTSGGLYEQYF
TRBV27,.,CASRGHLQETQYF
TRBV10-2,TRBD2,CASRSPSGDSSYEQYF
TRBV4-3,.,CASSQEVSRGYGYTF
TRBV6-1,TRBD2,CASRQGGLDEQFF
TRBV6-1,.,CASSEARRSEQYF
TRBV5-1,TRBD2,CASSATTSGGVNEQFF
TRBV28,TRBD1,CASRGQGRAYEQYF
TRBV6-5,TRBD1,CASSLGQGGAFF
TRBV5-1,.,CASYILGVQETQYF
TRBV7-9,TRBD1,CASSPGSDRMGIYEQYF
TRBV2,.,CASSAQSYF
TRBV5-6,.,CASSLTHDAGSAFF
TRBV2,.,CASMGLPTQPQHF
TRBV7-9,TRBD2,CASSGTSGPTGELFF
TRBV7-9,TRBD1,CASSFGTGPQETQYF
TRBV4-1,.,CASSQDPGDQPQHF
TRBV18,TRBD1,CASSRGQDNSPLHF
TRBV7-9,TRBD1,CASSLGTGVFSGYTF
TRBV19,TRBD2,CASSTPLVAGGLTDTQYF